The clone carrying this T cell receptor (beta chain) was seen just once. Its matching antigen is unknown. This CDR3 comprises 14 residues. Germline-derived CDR1 and CDR2 are SGDLS and YYNGEE. V was pared by 0 bases and J by 7 bases, with 11 bases between. Both 60 Vbeta primers and 13 Jbeta primers went into the PCR. Method: immunoSEQ multiplex PCR; TCRdb's copy keeps in-frame clones and lacks some. The top ten clones hold under 13% of a sample with 95,000 to 110,000 clones, roughly three quarters of them seen once. This sample is drawn from a study of cytomegalovirus exposure and HLA in healthy donors. Study overall: Most donors, 70% to 85% of 350 to 450 genotyped, fell in the Caucasian-associated ancestry cluster.

Whole-study findings and limits: With later analysis, a missense DCLRE1C variant became linked to TCR beta V- and J-gene trimming. An ancestry cluster, one associated with Asian ancestry, reportedly showed fewer N-insertions than the roughly 670-donor mean in a later analysis.

The specimen was PBMCs. This TCR was sampled from a woman between 18 and 29 years old in good health and CMV-seropositive. The rearrangement joins TRBV9 to TRBJ1-5, with unresolved D. The CDR3 loop reads CASSVADSGQPQHF. CDR3 DNA: TGTGCCAGCAGCGTAGCTGACTCGGGGCAGCCCCAGCATTTT.